This T cell receptor beta chain was sequenced in a study of blood T cell repertoires in COVID-19. Only in-frame clones appear in the TCRdb table, and some are missing; sequencing was by immunoSEQ multiplex PCR. This table holds 100,000 or so clones, about 85% found once. Germline V gene data show CDR1 as SQVTM and CDR2 as ANQGSEA. This CDR3 region has 13 residues. V gave up 0 bases and J gave up 2 bases, with 6 bases separating them. V and J are TRBV29-1 and TRBJ2-3, with D uncertain. This sequence originates from a woman aged 70 to 79 with active or convalescent COVID-19. The sample taken for sequencing was peripheral blood. This CDR3 is CSVEDTVTDTQYF. DNA for the CDR3: TGCAGCGTTGAAGATACGGTCACAGATACGCAGTATTTT.